The 9 T cell receptor beta chains presented below share a single source sample, sequenced in a study of blood T cell repertoires in COVID-19. The method was immunoSEQ multiplex PCR; TCRdb's version includes in-frame clones alone and lacks a portion of them. Among around 230,000 clones listed, roughly 89% were seen once. Specimen: PBMCs or T cells enriched from blood (not recorded which). Every receptor here comes from a woman under 40 with acute COVID-19.

In this sample, this clone turned up a few times. The chain couples TRBV29-1 to TRBJ1-3, with 11 bases identical to TRBD1. Germline V gives CDR1 SQVTM, CDR2 ANQGSEA. CDR3 length: 14 amino acids. The V and J ends lost 6 bases and 5 bases, in that order; junction bases with no gene match: 6. Written as DNA, the CDR3 is TGCAGCGTCACCGGGACAGGGGGGCGAAACACCATATATTTT. It yields the protein CSVTGTGGRNTIYF. The full variable domain, completed using reference TRBV29-1 and TRBJ1-3, is SAVISQKPSRDICQRGTSLTIQCQVDSQVTMMFWYRQQPGQSLTLIATANQGSEATYESGFVIDKFPISRPNLTFSTLTVSNMSPEDSSIYLCSVTGTGGRNTIYFGEGSWLTVV.

The chain couples TRBV27 to TRBJ1-2, with 7 bases fitting TRBD1. Germline-derived CDR1 and CDR2 are MNHEY and SMNVEV (reference sequence). Unmatched junction bases numbered 10, after V lost 6 bases and J lost 3 bases. The CDR3 is 15 residues long. CDR3 coding DNA: TGTGCCAGCAGCTCCGCGGGAGGGGGCTACTATGGCTACACCTTC. It codes for CASSSAGGGYYGYTF.

The chain combines TRBV18 with TRBJ2-1; 11 nucleotides line up with TRBD1. The germline gives CDR1 KGHSH, CDR2 LQKENI. V lost 3 bases to trimming and J lost 9 bases; unmatched junction nucleotides: 4. The CDR3 runs 14 residues. This chain's CDR3 is CASSPAGQGVEQFF. CDR3 coding DNA: TGTGCCAGCTCACCCGCGGGACAGGGGGTTGAGCAGTTCTTC. Filled out from reference TRBV18 and TRBJ2-1, the complete variable domain reads NAGVMQNPRHLVRRRGQEARLRCSPMKGHSHVYWYRQLPEEGLKFMVYLQKENIIDESGMPKERFSAEFPKEGPSILRIQQVVRGDSAAYFCASSPAGQGVEQFFGPGTRLTVL.

This chain connects TRBV7-3 to TRBJ2-1, with 8 bases matching TRBD2. Germline lookup yields CDR1 SGHTA and CDR2 FQGTGA. V dropped 4 bases and J dropped 2; count of bases not matched to a gene: 10. The CDR3 is 17 amino acids. The CDR3 sequence is CASSWQLAGHTYNEQFF. CDR3 DNA: TGTGCCAGCAGCTGGCAATTAGCGGGGCATACCTACAATGAGCAGTTCTTC.

This rearrangement joins TRBV5-6 to TRBJ1-5; D is unresolved. The CDR3 is 13 amino acids. Looked up from germline, CDR1 is SGHDT and CDR2 is YYEEEE. V was cut by 1 base and J by 2 bases, with 4 bases left in between. CDR3 loop: CASSLTRNQPQHF. For the CDR3, the DNA is TGTGCCAGCAGCTTGACACGCAATCAGCCCCAGCATTTT.

This chain uses TRBV2 with TRBJ2-5, with a tentative D call TRBD2 (7 bases). Trimming left V 4 bases short and J 3 bases short, with 12 bases between. Looked up from germline, CDR1 is SNHLY and CDR2 is FYNNEI. This CDR3 comprises 14 residues. The CDR3 nucleotides read TGTGCCAGCAGTGTAGGGGGGGGTAAAGAGACCCAGTACTTC. It yields the protein CASSVGGGKETQYF. The whole variable domain, remainder taken from reference TRBV2 and TRBJ2-5, is EPEVTQTPSHQVTQMGQEVILRCVPISNHLYFYWYRQILGQKVEFLVSFYNNEISEKSEIFDDQFSVERPDGSNFTLKIRSTKLEDSAMYFCASSVGGGKETQYFGPGTRLLVL.

This chain connects TRBV5-8 to TRBJ1-2; the match to TRBD1 covers 8 bases. The trim removed 4 bases at V and 8 bases at J, leaving 10 bases unmatched. The V gene's germline CDR1 is SGHTS and CDR2 YDEGEE. This CDR3 spans 14 amino acids. The CDR3 sequence is CASSLLQGAYGYTF. The DNA for the CDR3 is TGTGCCAGCAGCCTACTCCAGGGGGCTTACGGCTACACCTTC.

The rearrangement links TRBV6-5 to TRBJ1-1; 9 nucleotides line up with TRBD1. CDR1 and CDR2 from the germline V gene are MNHEY and SVGAGI. Trimming took 5 bases from V and 4 from J; bases not matched to a gene: 8. The CDR3 is made up of 15 amino acids. The CDR3 spells CASSTATGGGTEAFF. The CDR3, as DNA: TGTGCCAGCAGTACAGCCACAGGGGGCGGCACTGAAGCTTTCTTT.

The genes are TRBV12-3 or TRBV12-4 and TRBJ2-1, with D possibly TRBD1 on 6 matching bases. The CDR3 covers 13 residues. Trimming left V 5 bases short and J 6 bases short, with 11 bases between. The CDR3 bases are TGTGCCAGCAGTACAGGGTGGGGCAATGAGCAGTTCTTC. Translated: CASSTGWGNEQFF.